What follows are 10 T cell receptor beta chains derived from one specimen sequenced in a study of OX40 agonist ivuxolimab in advanced cancers. Libraries were prepared by immunoSEQ multiplex PCR; TCRdb keeps only in-frame clonotypes and omits some of them. The data contain under 20,000 clones, more than 65% of them singletons. Sequenced material: CD4+ or CD8+ T cells sorted from blood, taken in a trial of the OX40 agonist ivuxolimab. These receptors originate from an adult with an advanced solid tumor such as melanoma, head and neck, liver or kidney cancer.

This chain uses TRBV19 with TRBJ2-7, with D perhaps TRBD1 or TRBD2 (6 bases each). CDR1 is LNHDA, CDR2 SQIVND, per germline (reference sequence). The CDR3 is 11 amino acids. V dropped 10 bases and J dropped 3 bases, with 10 bases sitting between them. CDR3 nucleotide sequence: TGTGCCACGGGGGCCTACTACGAGCAGTACTTC. It yields the protein CATGAYYEQYF.

J is TRBJ1-5 and V is TRBV27; D not certain. The ends were cut back, 1 base at V and 4 bases at J, with 8 bases in the middle. The CDR3 covers 14 residues. CDR1 and CDR2 from the germline V gene are MNHEY and SMNVEV (reference sequence). The CDR3 is CASSLFPENQPQHF. In DNA, the CDR3 is TGTGCCAGCAGTTTATTCCCGGAGAATCAGCCCCAGCATTTT.

The genes are TRBV7-2 and TRBJ2-2; no firm D call. The CDR3 is 14 residues long. Germline V gene sequence: CDR1 SGHTA, CDR2 FQGNSA. Trimming cost V 2 bases and J 1 base, with 5 bases left between them. CDR3 region: CASSLLGNTGELFF. CDR3 in DNA: TGTGCCAGCAGCTTACTGGGGAACACCGGGGAGCTGTTTTTT.

The genes are TRBV7-2 and TRBJ1-5; 8 nucleotides align to TRBD1. The CDR3 is made up of 15 amino acids. The trim removed 4 bases at V and 5 bases at J, leaving 7 bases unmatched. CDR1 is SGHTA and CDR2 is FQGNSA in the germline V gene. CDR3 amino acids: CASSSRQGSDQPQHF. The CDR3, as DNA: TGTGCCAGCAGCTCTCGACAGGGGAGCGATCAGCCCCAGCATTTT.

The V and J genes are TRBV4-3 and TRBJ1-5; the D is unclear. The V gene lost 0 bases and the J gene lost 15 bases, with 15 bases spanning the gap. Germline CDR1 is LGHNA and CDR2 is YSLEER. CDR3 size: 13 residues. The CDR3 region is CASSQEEADVLHF. Written as DNA, the CDR3 is TGCGCCAGCAGCCAAGAAGAGGCAGACGTACTGCATTTT.

The chain combines TRBV9 with TRBJ2-2; no clear D gene. The germline gives CDR1 SGDLS, CDR2 YYNGEE. The CDR3 consists of 13 residues. V was shortened by 4 bases and J by 4 bases, with 8 bases between the two germline ends. The CDR3 is CASSPPLTGELFF. As DNA, the CDR3 is TGTGCCAGCAGCCCCCCACTCACCGGGGAGCTGTTTTTT. The variable domain in full, with the rest retrieved from reference TRBV9 and TRBJ2-2, is DSGVTQTPKHLITATGQRVTLRCSPRSGDLSVYWYQQSLDQGLQFLIQYYNGEERAKGNILERFSAQQFPDLHSELNLSSLELGDSALYFCASSPPLTGELFFGEGSRLTVL.

The chain couples TRBV4-1 to TRBJ1-2; no clear D. CDR3 size: 16 residues. Trimming left V 4 bases short and J 5 bases short, with 20 bases between. The V gene's germline CDR1 is MGHRA and CDR2 YSYEKL. The CDR3 region has the DNA TGCGCCAGCAGCCCGGCGGAGGGCTGGTCCAGTTATGGCTACACCTTC. This codes for CASSPAEGWSSYGYTF.

V and J are TRBV4-3 and TRBJ1-2, with D maybe TRBD1 (5 bases). CDR1 is LGHNA, CDR2 YSLEER, per germline. V was shortened by 0 bases and J by 4 bases, with 9 bases between the two germline ends. This CDR3 has 14 amino acids. The DNA of the CDR3 is TGCGCCAGCAGCCAAGATCGCGGGGCCTATGGCTACACCTTC. This gives the protein CASSQDRGAYGYTF.

As DNA, the CDR3 is TGCAGCGTTCGGACAGGGAGCTCCTACGAGCAGTACTTC. Translated, it gives CSVRTGSSYEQYF. This sequence joins TRBV29-1 and TRBJ2-5; 8 nucleotides match TRBD1. Gene TRBJ2-7 matches the end of the DNA better, so the J call may be wrong. This CDR3 comprises 13 residues. Germline V gene data show CDR1 as SQVTM and CDR2 as ANQGSEA.

This clone was counted only a few times. V is TRBV7-8 and J is TRBJ1-5; no clear D. Germline-derived CDR1 and CDR2 are SGHVS and FQNEAQ. V was pared by 3 bases and J by 0 bases, with 3 bases between. CDR3 length: 13 residues. CDR3 sequence: CASSLFSNQPQHF. The CDR3 DNA sequence: TGTGCCAGCAGCTTGTTTAGCAATCAGCCCCAGCATTTT. Variable domain in full (rest from reference TRBV7-8 and TRBJ1-5): GAGVSQSPRYKVAKRGQDVALRCDPISGHVSLFWYQQALGQGPEFLTYFQNEAQLDKSGLPSDRFFAERPEGSVSTLKIQRTQQEDSAVYLCASSLFSNQPQHFGDGTRLSIL.